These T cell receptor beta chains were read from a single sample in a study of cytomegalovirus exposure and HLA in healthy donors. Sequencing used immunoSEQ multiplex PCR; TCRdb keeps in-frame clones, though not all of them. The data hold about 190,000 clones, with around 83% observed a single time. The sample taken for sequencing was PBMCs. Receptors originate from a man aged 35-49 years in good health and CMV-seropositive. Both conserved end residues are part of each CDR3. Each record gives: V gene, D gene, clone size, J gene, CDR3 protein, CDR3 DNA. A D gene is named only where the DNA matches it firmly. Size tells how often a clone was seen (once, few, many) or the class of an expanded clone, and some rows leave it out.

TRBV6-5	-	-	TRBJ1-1	CASSYDTLNTEAFF	TGTGCCAGCAGTTACGACACCTTAAACACTGAAGCTTTCTTT
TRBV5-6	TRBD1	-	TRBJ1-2	CASSPTGGGTNYGYTF	TGTGCCAGCAGCCCCACAGGGGGCGGTACTAACTATGGCTACACCTTC
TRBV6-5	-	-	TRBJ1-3	CASSMGGDTIYF	TGTGCCAGCAGCATGGGAGGGGACACCATATATTTT
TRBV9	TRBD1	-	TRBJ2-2	CASSVRGPGELFF	TGTGCCAGCAGCGTTAGGGGGCCCGGGGAGCTGTTTTTT
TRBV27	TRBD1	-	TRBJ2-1	CASSKQGSNEQFF	TGTGCCAGCAGTAAACAGGGGAGCAATGAGCAGTTCTTC
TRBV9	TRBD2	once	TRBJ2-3	CASSPHAREGTDTQYF	TGTGCCAGCAGCCCCCACGCCCGGGAGGGCACAGATACGCAGTATTTT
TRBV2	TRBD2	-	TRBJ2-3	CASSGTAGGLTQYF	TGTGCCAGCAGCGGAACGGCGGGAGGGCTTACGCAGTATTTT
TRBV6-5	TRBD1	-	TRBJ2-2	CASKGGSGELFF	TGTGCCAGCAAAGGGGGCAGCGGGGAGCTGTTTTTT
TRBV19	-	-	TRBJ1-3	CASSQNTGSGNTIYF	TGTGCCAGTAGCCAGAACACAGGATCTGGAAACACCATATATTTT
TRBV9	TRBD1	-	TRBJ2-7	CASSPRQGRSYEQYF	TGTGCCAGCAGCCCGAGACAGGGACGCTCCTACGAGCAGTACTTC
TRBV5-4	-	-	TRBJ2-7	CASSPLAGSREQYF	TGTGCCAGCAGCCCGCTAGCAGGATCGCGGGAGCAGTACTTC
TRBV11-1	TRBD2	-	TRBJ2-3	CASSTTSGSFTDTQYF	TGTGCCAGCAGCACTACTAGCGGGAGTTTTACAGATACGCAGTATTTT
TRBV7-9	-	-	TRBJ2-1	CASSKTAGYNEQFF	TGTGCCAGCAGCAAGACAGCGGGTTACAATGAGCAGTTCTTC
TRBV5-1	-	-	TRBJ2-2	CASSFPLLLRDTGELFF	TGCGCCAGCAGCTTTCCTCTCCTACTCAGGGACACCGGGGAGCTGTTTTTT
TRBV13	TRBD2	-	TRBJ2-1	CASRHGLAPSQSYNEQFF	TGTGCCAGCAGACATGGACTAGCGCCTAGTCAATCCTACAATGAGCAGTTCTTC
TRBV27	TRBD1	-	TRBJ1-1	CASSGTGRNTEAFF	TGTGCCAGCAGCGGGACAGGGCGAAACACTGAAGCTTTCTTT
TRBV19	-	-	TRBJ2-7	CASSPTSEADEQYF	TGTGCCAGTAGTCCGACTAGTGAAGCCGACGAGCAGTACTTC
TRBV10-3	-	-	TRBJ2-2	CATEERVNTGELFF	TGTGCCACCGAGGAGCGGGTGAACACCGGGGAGCTGTTTTTT
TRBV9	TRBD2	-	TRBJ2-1	CASSDGTSVANEQFF	TGTGCCAGCAGCGACGGGACTAGCGTCGCCAATGAGCAGTTCTTC
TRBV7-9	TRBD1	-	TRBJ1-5	CSSSSGQVGRNQPQHF	TGTTCCAGCAGCTCAGGACAGGTCGGAAGGAATCAGCCCCAGCATTTT
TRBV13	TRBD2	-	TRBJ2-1	CASGSYARTSGRGTYNEQFF	TGTGCCAGCGGTAGTTACGCGAGGACTAGCGGGAGGGGCACCTACAATGAGCAGTTCTTC
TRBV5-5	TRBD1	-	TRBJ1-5	CASSYDRVHQPQHF	TGTGCCAGCAGCTATGACAGGGTCCATCAGCCCCAGCATTTT
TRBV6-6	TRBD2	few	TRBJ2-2	CASSSQVSGTGELFF	TGTGCCAGCAGTTCCCAAGTTAGCGGGACGGGGGAGCTGTTTTTT
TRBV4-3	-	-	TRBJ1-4	CASSQESGEDEKLFF	TGCGCCAGCAGCCAAGAGTCGGGGGAGGATGAAAAACTGTTTTTT
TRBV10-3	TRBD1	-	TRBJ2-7	CAIKDRTEQYF	TGTGCCATCAAGGACAGGACGGAGCAGTACTTC
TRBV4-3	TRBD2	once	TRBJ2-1	CASSQLREGNNEQFF	TGCGCCAGCAGCCAACTACGGGAGGGGAATAATGAGCAGTTCTTC
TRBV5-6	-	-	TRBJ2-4	CASSLGALQSSQYF	TGTGCCAGCAGCTTGGGGGCCCTTCAAAGCAGTCAGTACTTC
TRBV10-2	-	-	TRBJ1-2	CASSEGGPIYGYTF	TGCGCCAGCAGTGAAGGGGGTCCCATCTATGGCTACACCTTC
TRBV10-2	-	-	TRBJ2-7	CASSANRFYEQYF	TGCGCCAGCAGTGCAAACAGATTCTACGAGCAGTACTTC
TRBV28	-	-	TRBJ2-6	CASSPMRAGANVLTF	TGTGCCAGCAGCCCCATGAGGGCCGGGGCCAACGTCCTGACTTTC
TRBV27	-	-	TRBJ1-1	CASSNLGVTEAFF	TGTGCCAGCAGTAATTTGGGAGTTACTGAAGCTTTCTTT
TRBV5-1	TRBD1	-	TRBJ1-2	CASSTHPDRMGGYTF	TGCGCCAGCAGTACGCACCCGGACAGGATGGGTGGCTACACCTTC
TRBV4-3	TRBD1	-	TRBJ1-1	CASSPRTGYTEAFF	TGCGCCAGCAGCCCTAGGACAGGGTACACTGAAGCTTTCTTT
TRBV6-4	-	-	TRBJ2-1	CASSDDRGSNEQFF	TGTGCCAGCAGTGACGATCGCGGGTCCAATGAGCAGTTCTTC
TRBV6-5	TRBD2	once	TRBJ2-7	CASRLGLAALEQYF	TGTGCCAGCAGATTGGGACTAGCAGCCCTCGAGCAGTACTTC
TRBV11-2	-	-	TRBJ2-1	CASSLGLGGYNEQFF	TGTGCCAGCAGCTTAGGATTAGGAGGGTACAATGAGCAGTTCTTC
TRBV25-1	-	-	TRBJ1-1	CASQGGGHTEAFF	TGTGCCAGCCAAGGGGGAGGGCACACTGAAGCTTTCTTT
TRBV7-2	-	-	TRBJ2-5	CASSLWRGAGETQYF	TGTGCCAGCAGCTTGTGGAGAGGCGCCGGAGAGACCCAGTACTTC
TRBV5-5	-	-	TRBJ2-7	CASSSLTFSYEQYF	TGTGCCAGCAGCTCTCTGACATTCTCCTACGAGCAGTACTTC
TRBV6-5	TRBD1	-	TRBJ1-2	CASSYQGQPHVYGYTF	TGTGCCAGCAGTTACCAGGGACAGCCGCACGTCTATGGCTACACCTTC
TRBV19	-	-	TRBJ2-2	CASTDRRGGARGSRTGELFF	TGTGCCAGTACCGACCGTCGAGGGGGGGCGCGGGGTTCGAGGACCGGGGAGCTGTTTTTT
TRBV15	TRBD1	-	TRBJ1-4	CATSRDRTGVEKLFF	TGTGCCACCAGCAGAGATAGGACAGGGGTAGAAAAACTGTTTTTT